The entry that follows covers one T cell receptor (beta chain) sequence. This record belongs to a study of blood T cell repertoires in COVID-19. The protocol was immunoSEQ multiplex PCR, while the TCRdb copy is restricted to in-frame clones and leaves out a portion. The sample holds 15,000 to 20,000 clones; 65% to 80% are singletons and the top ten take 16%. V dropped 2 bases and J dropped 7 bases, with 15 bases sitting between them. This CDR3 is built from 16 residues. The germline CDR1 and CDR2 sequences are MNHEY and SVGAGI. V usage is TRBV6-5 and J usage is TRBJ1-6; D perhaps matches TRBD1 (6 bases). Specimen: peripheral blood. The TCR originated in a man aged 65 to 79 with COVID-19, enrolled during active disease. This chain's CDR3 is CASSYRMGAVNSPLHF. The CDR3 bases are TGTGCCAGCAGTTACCGAATGGGGGCGGTAAATTCACCCCTCCACTTT.